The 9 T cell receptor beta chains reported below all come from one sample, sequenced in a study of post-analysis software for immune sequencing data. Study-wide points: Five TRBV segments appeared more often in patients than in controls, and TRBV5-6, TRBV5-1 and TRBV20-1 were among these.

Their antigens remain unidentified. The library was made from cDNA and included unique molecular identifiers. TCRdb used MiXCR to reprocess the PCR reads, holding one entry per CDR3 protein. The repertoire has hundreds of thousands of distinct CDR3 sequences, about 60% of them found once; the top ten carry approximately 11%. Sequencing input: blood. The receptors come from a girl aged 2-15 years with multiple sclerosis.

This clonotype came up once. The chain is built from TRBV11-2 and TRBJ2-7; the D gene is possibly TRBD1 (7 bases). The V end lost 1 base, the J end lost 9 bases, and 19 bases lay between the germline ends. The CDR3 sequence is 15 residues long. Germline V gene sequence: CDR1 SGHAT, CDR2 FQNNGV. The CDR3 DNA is TGTGCCAGCAGCTTAGGTGACAGGGAGGCCTCCGGGCAGTACTTC. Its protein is CASSLGDREASGQYF.

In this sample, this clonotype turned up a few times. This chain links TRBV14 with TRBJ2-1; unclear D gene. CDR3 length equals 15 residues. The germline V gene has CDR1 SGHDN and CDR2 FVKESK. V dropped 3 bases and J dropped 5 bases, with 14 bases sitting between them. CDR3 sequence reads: CASSHLHQFHNEQFF. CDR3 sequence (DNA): TGTGCCAGCAGCCACCTCCACCAGTTTCACAATGAGCAGTTCTTC.

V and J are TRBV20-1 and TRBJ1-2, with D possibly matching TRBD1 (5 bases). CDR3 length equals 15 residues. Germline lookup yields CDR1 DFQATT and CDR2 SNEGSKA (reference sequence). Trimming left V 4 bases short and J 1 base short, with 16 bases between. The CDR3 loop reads CSATGTKANNYGYTF. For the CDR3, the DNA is TGCAGTGCTACCGGGACGAAAGCTAATAACTATGGCTACACCTTC.

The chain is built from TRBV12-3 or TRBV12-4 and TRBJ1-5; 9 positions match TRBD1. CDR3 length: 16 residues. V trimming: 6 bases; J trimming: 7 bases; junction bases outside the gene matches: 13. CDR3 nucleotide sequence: TGTGCCAGCAGGGAGGGGCGGACAGGGGCCGTGCAGCCCCAGCATTTT. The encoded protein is CASREGRTGAVQPQHF.

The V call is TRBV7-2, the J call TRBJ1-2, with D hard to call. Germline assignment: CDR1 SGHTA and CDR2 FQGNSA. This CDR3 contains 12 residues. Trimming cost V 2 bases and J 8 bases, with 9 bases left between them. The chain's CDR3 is CASSLNQKGYTF. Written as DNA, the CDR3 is TGTGCCAGCAGCTTAAATCAGAAAGGCTACACCTTC. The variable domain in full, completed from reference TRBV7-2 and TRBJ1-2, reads GAGVSQSPSNKVTEKGKDVELRCDPISGHTALYWYRQSLGQGLEFLIYFQGNSAPDKSGLPSDRFSAERTGGSVSTLTIQRTQQEDSAVYLCASSLNQKGYTFGSGTRLTVV.

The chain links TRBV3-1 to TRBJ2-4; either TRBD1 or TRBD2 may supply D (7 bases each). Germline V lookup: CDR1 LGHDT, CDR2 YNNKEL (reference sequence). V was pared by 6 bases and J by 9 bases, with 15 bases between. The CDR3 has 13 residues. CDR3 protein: CASSYRGGIIQYF. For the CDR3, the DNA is TGTGCCAGCAGTTACAGGGGAGGGATCATTCAGTACTTC.

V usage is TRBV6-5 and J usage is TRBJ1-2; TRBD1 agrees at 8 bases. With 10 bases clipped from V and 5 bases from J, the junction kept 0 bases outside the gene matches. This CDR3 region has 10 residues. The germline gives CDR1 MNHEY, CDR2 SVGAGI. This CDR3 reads CANRGYGYTF. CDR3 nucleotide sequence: TGTGCCAACAGGGGGTATGGCTACACCTTC.

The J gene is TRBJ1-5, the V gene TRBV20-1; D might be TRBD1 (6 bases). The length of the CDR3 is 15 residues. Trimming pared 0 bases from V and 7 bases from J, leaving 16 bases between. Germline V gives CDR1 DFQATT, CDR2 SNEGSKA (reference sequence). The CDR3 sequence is CSAREATGLRQPQHF. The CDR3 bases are TGCAGTGCTAGAGAGGCCACAGGGTTAAGGCAGCCCCAGCATTTT.

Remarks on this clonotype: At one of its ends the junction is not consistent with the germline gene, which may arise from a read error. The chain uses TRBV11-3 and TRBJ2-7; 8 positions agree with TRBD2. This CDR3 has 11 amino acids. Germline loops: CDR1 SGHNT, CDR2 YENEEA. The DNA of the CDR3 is TGTGTCAGCAGCGGGGGCTACGAGCAGTACTTC. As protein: CVSSGGYEQYF.